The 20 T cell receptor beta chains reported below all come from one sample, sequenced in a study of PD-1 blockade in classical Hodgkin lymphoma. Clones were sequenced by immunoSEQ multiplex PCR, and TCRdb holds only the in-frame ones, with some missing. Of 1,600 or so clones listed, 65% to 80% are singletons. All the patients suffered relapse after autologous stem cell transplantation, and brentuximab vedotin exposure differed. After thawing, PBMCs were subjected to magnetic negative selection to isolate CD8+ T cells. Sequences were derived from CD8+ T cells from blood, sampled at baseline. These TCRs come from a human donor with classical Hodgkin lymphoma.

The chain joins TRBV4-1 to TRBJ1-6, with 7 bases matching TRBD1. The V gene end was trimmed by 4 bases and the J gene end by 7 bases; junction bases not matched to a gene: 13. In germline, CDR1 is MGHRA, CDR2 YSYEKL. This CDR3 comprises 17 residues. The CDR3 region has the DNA TGCGCCAGCAGCCCGGGACAGCGTATCTCCCTGAATTCACCCCTCCACTTT. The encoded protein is CASSPGQRISLNSPLHF.

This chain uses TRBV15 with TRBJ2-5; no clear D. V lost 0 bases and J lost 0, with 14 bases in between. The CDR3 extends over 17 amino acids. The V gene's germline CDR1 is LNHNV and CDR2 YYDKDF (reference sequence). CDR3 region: CATSRDMLESYQETQYF. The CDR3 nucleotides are TGTGCCACCAGCAGAGATATGTTGGAGTCTTACCAAGAGACCCAGTACTTC.

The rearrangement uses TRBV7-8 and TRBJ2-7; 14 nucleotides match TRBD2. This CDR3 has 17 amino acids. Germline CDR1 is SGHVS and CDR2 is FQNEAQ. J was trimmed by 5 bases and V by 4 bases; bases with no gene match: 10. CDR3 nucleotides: TGTGCCAGCAGCTCGTCCATCCCGGGACTAGCGGGAGACGAGCAGTACTTC. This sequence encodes CASSSSIPGLAGDEQYF.

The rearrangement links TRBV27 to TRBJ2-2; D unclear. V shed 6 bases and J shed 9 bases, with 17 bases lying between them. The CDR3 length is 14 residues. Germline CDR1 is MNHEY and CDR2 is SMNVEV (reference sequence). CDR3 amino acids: CASSLALSDRELFF. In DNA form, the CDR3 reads TGTGCCAGCAGCCTCGCCCTATCTGACCGGGAGCTGTTTTTT.

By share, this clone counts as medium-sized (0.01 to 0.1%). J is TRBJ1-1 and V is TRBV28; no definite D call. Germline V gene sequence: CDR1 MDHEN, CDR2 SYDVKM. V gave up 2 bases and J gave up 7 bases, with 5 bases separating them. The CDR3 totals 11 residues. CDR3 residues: CASSLGLEAFF. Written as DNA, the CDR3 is TGTGCCAGCAGTTTAGGGCTTGAAGCTTTCTTT.

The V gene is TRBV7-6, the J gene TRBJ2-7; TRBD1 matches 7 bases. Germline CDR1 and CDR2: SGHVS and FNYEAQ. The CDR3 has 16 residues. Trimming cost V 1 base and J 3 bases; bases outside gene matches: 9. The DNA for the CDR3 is TGTGCCAGCAGCTTAGGCCAGGGGGTGGCTTACTACGAGCAGTACTTC. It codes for CASSLGQGVAYYEQYF.

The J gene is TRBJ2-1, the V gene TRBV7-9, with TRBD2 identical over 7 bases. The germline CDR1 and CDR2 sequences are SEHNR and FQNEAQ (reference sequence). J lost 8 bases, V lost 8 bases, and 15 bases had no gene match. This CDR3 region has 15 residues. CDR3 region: CASVLMTSSIDEQFF. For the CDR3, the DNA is TGTGCCAGCGTCCTAATGACTAGCTCAATCGATGAGCAGTTCTTC.

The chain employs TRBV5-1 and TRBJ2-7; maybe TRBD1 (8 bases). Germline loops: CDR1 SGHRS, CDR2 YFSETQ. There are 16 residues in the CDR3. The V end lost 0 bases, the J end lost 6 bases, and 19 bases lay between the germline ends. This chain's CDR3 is CASSLGPQGGGSEQYF. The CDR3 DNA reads TGCGCCAGCAGCTTGGGCCCACAGGGGGGAGGGAGCGAGCAGTACTTC.

This CDR3 reads CASSFSTSGTGDTQYF. CDR3 bases: TGTGCCAGCAGTTTCTCGACTAGCGGGACGGGAGATACGCAGTATTTT. The chain employs TRBV28 and TRBJ2-3; 11 bases agree with TRBD2. The junction had 7 bases not matched to a gene; V was cut back by 3 bases and J by 5 bases. Per the germline V gene, CDR1 is MDHEN and CDR2 is SYDVKM. CDR3 length: 16 residues.

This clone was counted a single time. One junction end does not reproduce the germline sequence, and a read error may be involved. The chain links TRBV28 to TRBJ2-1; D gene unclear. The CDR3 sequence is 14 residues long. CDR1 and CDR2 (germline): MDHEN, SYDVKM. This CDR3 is CTSTQGFQYNEQFF. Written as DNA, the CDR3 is TGTACCAGCACCCAAGGGTTCCAATACAATGAGCAGTTCTTC. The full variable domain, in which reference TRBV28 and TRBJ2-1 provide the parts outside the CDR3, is DVKVTQSSRYLVKRTGEKVFLECVQDMDHENMFWYRQDPGLGLRLIYFSYDVKMKEKGDIPEGYSVSREKKERFSLILESASTNQTSMYLCTSTQGFQYNEQFFGPGTRLTVL.

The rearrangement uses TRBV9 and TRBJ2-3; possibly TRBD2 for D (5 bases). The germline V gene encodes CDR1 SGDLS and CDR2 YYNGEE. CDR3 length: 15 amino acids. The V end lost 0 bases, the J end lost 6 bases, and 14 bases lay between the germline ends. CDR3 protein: CASSVGLANTDTQYF. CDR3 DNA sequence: TGTGCCAGCAGCGTAGGGTTAGCGAACACGGATACGCAGTATTTT.

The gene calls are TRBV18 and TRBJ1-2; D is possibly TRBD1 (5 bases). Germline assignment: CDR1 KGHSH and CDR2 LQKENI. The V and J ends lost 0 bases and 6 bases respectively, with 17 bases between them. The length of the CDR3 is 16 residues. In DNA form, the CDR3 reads TGTGCCAGCTCACCACCGAGGGTAGGGGCGCTTCATGGCTACACCTTC. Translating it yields CASSPPRVGALHGYTF.

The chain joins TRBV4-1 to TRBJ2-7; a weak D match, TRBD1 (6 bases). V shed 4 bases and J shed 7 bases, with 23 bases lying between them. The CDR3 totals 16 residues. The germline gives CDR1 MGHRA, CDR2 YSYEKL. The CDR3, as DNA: TGCGCCAGCAGCCGTGGGGGCTACCACCTCACGGATGAGCAGTACTTC. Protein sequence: CASSRGGYHLTDEQYF.

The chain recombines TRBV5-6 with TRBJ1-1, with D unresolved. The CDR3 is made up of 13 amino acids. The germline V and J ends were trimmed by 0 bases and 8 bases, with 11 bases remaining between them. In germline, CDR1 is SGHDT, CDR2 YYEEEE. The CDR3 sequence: CASSLAMAKEAFF. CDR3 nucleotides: TGTGCCAGCAGCTTGGCCATGGCAAAGGAAGCTTTCTTT.

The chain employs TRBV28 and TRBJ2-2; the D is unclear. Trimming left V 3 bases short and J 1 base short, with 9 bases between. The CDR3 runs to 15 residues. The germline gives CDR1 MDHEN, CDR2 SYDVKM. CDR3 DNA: TGTGCCAGCAGTTTCGACTCTTGGAACACCGGGGAGCTGTTTTTT. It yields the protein CASSFDSWNTGELFF. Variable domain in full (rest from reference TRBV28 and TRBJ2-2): DVKVTQSSRYLVKRTGEKVFLECVQDMDHENMFWYRQDPGLGLRLIYFSYDVKMKEKGDIPEGYSVSREKKERFSLILESASTNQTSMYLCASSFDSWNTGELFFGEGSRLTVL.

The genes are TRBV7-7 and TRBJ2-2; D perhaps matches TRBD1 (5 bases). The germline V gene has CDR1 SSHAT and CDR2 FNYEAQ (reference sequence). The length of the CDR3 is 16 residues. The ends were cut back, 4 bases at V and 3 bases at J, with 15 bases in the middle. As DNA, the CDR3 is TGTGCCAGCAGCTCAACAGGCCCTATAGACACCGGGGAGCTGTTTTTT. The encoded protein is CASSSTGPIDTGELFF.

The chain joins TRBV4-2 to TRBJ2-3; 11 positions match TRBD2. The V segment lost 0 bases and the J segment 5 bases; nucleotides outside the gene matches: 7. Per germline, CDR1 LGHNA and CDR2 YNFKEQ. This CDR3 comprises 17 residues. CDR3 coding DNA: TGTGCCAGCAGCCAAGATCTAGCGGGAGGATTCGAAGATACGCAGTATTTT. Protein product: CASSQDLAGGFEDTQYF.

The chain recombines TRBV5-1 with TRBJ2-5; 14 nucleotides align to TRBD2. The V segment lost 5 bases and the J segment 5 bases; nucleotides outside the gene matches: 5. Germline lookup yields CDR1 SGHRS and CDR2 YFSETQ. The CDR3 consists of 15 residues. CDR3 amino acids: CASRAGTSGSETQYF. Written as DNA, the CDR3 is TGCGCCAGCAGGGCCGGGACTAGCGGGAGCGAGACCCAGTACTTC. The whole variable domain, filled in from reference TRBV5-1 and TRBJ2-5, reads KAGVTQTPRYLIKTRGQQVTLSCSPISGHRSVSWYQQTPGQGLQFLFEYFSETQRNKGNFPGRFSGRQFSNSRSEMNVSTLELGDSALYLCASRAGTSGSETQYFGPGTRLLVL.

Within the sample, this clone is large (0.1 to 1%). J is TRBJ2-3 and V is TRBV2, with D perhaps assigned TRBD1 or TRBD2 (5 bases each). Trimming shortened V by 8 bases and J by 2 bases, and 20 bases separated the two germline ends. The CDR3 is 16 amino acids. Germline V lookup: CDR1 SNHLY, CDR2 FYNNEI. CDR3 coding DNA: TGTGCCAGCTTCCTCGAAGGGGAGTTCGACACAGATACGCAGTATTTT. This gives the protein CASFLEGEFDTDTQYF.

The CDR3 coding sequence is TGCGCCAGCAGCTTGGCCGGGACAGGGAATTCACCCCTCCACTTT. Its protein product is CASSLAGTGNSPLHF. This sequence joins TRBV5-1 and TRBJ1-6; 9 positions match TRBD1. The CDR3 contains 15 residues. The germline V gene encodes CDR1 SGHRS and CDR2 YFSETQ. Unmatched junction bases numbered 2, after V lost 0 bases and J lost 7 bases.